This T cell receptor beta chain derives from a study of T cells after posttransplantation cyclophosphamide. Assay used: immunoSEQ multiplex PCR; TCRdb lists only in-frame clones, some missing. The sample yields about 40,000 clones, without any singletons. This clone was found many times. Sequenced input: PBMCs. The receptor was derived from a woman aged 45-65 years in good health and a related stem cell transplant donor.

The CDR3 is CASSEGAGGYLAEAFF. Written as DNA, the CDR3 is TGTGCCAGTAGCGAAGGGGCAGGGGGCTATCTTGCTGAAGCTTTCTTT. The rearrangement links TRBV19 to TRBJ1-1, with 8 bases that match TRBD1. The length of the CDR3 is 16 residues. Germline CDR1 LNHDA, CDR2 SQIVND (reference sequence). V lost 6 bases and J lost 6; bases outside the gene matches: 15.